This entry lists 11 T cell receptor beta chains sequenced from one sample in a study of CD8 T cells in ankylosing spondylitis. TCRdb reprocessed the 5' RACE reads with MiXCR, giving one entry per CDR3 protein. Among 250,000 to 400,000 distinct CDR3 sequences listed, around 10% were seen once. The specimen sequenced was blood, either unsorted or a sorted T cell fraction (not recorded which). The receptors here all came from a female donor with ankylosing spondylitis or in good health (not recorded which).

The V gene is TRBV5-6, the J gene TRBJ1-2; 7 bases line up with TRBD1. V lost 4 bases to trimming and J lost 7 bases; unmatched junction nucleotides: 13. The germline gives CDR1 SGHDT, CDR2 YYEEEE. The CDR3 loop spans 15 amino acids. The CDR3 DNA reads TGTGCCAGCAGCCTACTAAAGACAGGGTTCGGTGGCTACACCTTC. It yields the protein CASSLLKTGFGGYTF.

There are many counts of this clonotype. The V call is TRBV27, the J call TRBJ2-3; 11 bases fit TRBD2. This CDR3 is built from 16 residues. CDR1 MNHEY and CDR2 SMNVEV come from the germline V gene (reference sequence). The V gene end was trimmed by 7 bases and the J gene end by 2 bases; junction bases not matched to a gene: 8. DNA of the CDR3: TGTGCCAGCACCTCACTAGCGGGAGTTTCCACAGATACGCAGTATTTT. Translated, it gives CASTSLAGVSTDTQYF.

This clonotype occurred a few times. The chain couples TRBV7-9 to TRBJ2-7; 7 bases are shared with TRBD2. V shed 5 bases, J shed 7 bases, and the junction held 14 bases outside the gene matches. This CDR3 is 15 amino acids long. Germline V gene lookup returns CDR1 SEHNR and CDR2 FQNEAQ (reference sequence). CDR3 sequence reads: CASSPSSPGGMEQYF. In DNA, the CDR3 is TGTGCCAGCAGCCCGAGCTCACCCGGGGGGATGGAGCAGTACTTC.

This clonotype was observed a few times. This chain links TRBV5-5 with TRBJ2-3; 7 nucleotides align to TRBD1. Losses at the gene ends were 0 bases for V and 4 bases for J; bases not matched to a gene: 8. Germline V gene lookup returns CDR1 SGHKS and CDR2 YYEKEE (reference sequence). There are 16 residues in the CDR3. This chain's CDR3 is CASSLEDRYIADTQYF. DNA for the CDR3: TGTGCCAGCAGCTTGGAGGACAGGTATATAGCAGATACGCAGTATTTT.

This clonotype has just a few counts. CDR3 loop: CASSYSIAGSTDTQYF. In DNA, the CDR3 is TGTGCCAGCAGTTACTCGATAGCGGGGAGCACAGATACGCAGTATTTT. The chain couples TRBV6-2 or TRBV6-3 to TRBJ2-3, with TRBD2 matching over 8 bases. V lost 0 bases, J lost 0 bases, and 2 bases stayed unmatched. The germline V gene has CDR1 MNHEY and CDR2 SVGEGT. The CDR3 is 16 amino acids.

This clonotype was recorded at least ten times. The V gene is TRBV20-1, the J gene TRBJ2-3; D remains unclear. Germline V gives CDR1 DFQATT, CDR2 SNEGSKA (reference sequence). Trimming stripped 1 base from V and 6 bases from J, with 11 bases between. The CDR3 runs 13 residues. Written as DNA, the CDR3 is TGCAGTGCTAGAGGAAAGACGGCGGATACGCAGTATTTT. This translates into CSARGKTADTQYF.

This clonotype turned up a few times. DNA of the CDR3: TGTGCCAGTAGTGAGACTAGTATATTCACCGGGGAGCTGTTTTTT. It encodes CASSETSIFTGELFF. The chain combines TRBV19 with TRBJ2-2; the D gene is possibly TRBD2 (6 bases). V gave up 5 bases and J gave up 4 bases, with 14 bases separating them. The CDR3 covers 15 residues. Germline loops: CDR1 LNHDA, CDR2 SQIVND (reference sequence).

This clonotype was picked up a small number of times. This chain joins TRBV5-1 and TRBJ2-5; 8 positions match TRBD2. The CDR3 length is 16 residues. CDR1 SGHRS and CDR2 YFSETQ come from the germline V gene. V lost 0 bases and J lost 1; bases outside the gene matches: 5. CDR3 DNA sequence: TGCGCCAGCAGCTTGGGGAGACTAGCGAGCCAAGAGACCCAGTACTTC. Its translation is CASSLGRLASQETQYF.

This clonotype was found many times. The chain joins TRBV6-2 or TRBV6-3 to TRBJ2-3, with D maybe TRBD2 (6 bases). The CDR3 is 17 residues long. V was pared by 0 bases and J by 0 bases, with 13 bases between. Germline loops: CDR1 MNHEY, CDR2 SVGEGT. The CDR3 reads CASSYSKLRDSTDTQYF. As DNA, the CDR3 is TGTGCCAGCAGTTACTCGAAATTGCGGGATAGCACAGATACGCAGTATTTT.

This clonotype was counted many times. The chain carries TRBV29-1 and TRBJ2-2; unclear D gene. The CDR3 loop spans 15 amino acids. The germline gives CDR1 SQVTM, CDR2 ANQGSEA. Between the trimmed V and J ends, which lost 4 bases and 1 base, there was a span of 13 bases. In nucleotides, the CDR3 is TGCAGCGTTGGACTCCTAACAGTGAACACCGGGGAGCTGTTTTTT. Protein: CSVGLLTVNTGELFF.

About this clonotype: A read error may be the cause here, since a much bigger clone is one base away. The CDR3 region is CASSLARWSTEAFF. The CDR3, as DNA: TGCGCCAGCAGCTTGGCCCGGTGGAGCACTGAAGCTTTCTTT. The V call is TRBV5-1, the J call TRBJ1-1, with D uncertain. Deletions cut 0 bases from V and 4 bases from J, with 10 bases between. The germline V gene encodes CDR1 SGHRS and CDR2 YFSETQ. CDR3 length equals 14 residues.